Included here is one T cell receptor (beta chain) sequence, with context. As yet, its antigen is unknown. The data are from a study of T cell repertoires and HLA-DP antigens. This table comes from immunoSEQ multiplex PCR, and its TCRdb copy is limited to in-frame clones, with some not included. This sample has over 100,000 clones; over 90% occur once, and the top ten carry about 0.25%. This clonotype originated in a young woman in good health and CMV-seronegative. The sequencing input was CD4+ T cells from PBMCs.

CDR3 loop: CASSLSAVLSETQYF. The CDR3 nucleotides read TGTGCCAGCAGCTTATCGGCCGTCTTATCGGAGACCCAGTACTTC. V usage is TRBV7-9 and J usage is TRBJ2-5; no firm D call. V lost 2 bases to trimming and J lost 5 bases, with 15 bases between them. Germline V lookup: CDR1 SEHNR, CDR2 FQNEAQ (reference sequence). The CDR3 covers 15 residues. Looking up the rest from reference TRBV7-9 and TRBJ2-5 gives the full variable domain: DTGVSQNPRHKITKRGQNVTFRCDPISEHNRLYWYRQTLGQGPEFLTYFQNEAQLEKSRLLSDRFSAERPKGSFSTLEIQRTEQGDSAMYLCASSLSAVLSETQYFGPGTRLLVL.